This T cell receptor (beta chain) was sequenced for a study of cytomegalovirus exposure and HLA in healthy donors. Findings and limits, study-wide: Per a prior analysis, the majority of TCR beta V segments were productive roughly 90% or roughly 30% of the time. HLA alleles were associated with fewer than 20,000 TCR beta sequences in a later analysis at 0.05 false discovery rate. As a later analysis showed, several of the most significant clusters appeared to be linked to common viral pathogens. There were reportedly fewer N-insertions in an Asian-associated ancestry cluster than the approximately 630-donor mean, in a later analysis.

Use of 60 Vbeta and 13 Jbeta primers characterized the PCR. TCRdb's copy holds only in-frame clones and misses some; the assay was immunoSEQ multiplex PCR. This sample carries approximately 90,000 clones, about 63% of them seen once, and the ten largest clones take roughly 6%. V gave up 0 bases and J gave up 0 bases, with 10 bases separating them. CDR1 and CDR2 (germline): SGHRS, YFSETQ. This CDR3 region has 16 residues. On this clone: The antigen remains unidentified.

The TCR sequence derives from a young woman in good health and CMV-seronegative. The chain joins TRBV5-1 to TRBJ2-1; D gene uncertain. Material for sequencing was PBMCs. CDR3 region: CASSLEASSSYNEQFF. For the CDR3, the DNA is TGCGCCAGCAGCTTGGAAGCCTCGAGCTCCTACAATGAGCAGTTCTTC.